This paragraph reports one T cell receptor beta chain. Its antigen is currently unknown. Sorted populations comprised CD4+ and CD8+ T cells obtained from PBMCs. This entry is derived from a study of CD8+ T cells in alopecia areata. Background on the study: The drug, oral tofacitinib, was given to treated patients at 5 to 10 mg twice daily. The study, taken as a whole, reports: Alopecia totalis/universalis scalp especially showed more expanded CD8+ clones than normal scalp. Sequencing of scalp tissue also captures the resident alphabeta T cells of normal skin.

As the sequencing template, cDNA was produced by extracting RNA and reverse transcribing it. The protocol was immunoSEQ multiplex PCR, while the TCRdb copy is restricted to in-frame clones and leaves out a portion. The sample includes under 250,000 clones, 50% to 60% of them seen just once. Material: CD4+ T cells sorted from blood, obtained at week 0. The TCR was taken from a human donor with alopecia areata.

This CDR3 reads CASSEGGLDSPLHF. CDR3 DNA: TGTGCCAGCAGTGAAGGGGGGTTGGATTCACCCCTCCACTTT. This chain joins TRBV6-1 and TRBJ1-6, with a weak D call TRBD1 (5 bases). This CDR3 contains 14 residues. Germline-derived CDR1 and CDR2 are MNHNS and SASEGT. Trimming removed 1 base from V and 8 bases from J, with 9 bases in between.